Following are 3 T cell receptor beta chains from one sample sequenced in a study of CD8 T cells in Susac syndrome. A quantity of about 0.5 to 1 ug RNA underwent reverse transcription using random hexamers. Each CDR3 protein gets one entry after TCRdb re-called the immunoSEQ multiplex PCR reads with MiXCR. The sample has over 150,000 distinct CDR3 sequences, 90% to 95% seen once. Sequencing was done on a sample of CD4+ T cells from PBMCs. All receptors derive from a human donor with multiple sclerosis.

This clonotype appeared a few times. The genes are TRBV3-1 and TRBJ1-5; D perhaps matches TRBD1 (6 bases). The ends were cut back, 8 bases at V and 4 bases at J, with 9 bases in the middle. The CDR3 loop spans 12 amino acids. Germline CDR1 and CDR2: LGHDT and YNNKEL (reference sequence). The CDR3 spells CASSQGNQPQHF. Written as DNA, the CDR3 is TGTGCCAGCTCACAGGGAAATCAGCCCCAGCATTTT.

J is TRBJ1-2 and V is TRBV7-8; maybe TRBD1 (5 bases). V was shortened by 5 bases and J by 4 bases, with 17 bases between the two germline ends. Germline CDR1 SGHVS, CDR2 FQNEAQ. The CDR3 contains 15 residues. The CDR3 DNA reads TGTGCCAGCAGCCCCAGGGTTGTCAGTGCCTATGGCTACACCTTC. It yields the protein CASSPRVVSAYGYTF.

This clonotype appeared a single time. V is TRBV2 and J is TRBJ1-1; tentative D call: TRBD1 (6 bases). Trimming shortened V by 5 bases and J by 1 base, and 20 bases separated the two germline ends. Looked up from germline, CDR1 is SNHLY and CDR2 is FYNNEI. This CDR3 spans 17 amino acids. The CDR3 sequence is CASSLSNPQGGNTEAFF. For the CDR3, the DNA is TGTGCCAGCAGTCTATCCAACCCACAAGGGGGGAACACTGAAGCTTTCTTT.